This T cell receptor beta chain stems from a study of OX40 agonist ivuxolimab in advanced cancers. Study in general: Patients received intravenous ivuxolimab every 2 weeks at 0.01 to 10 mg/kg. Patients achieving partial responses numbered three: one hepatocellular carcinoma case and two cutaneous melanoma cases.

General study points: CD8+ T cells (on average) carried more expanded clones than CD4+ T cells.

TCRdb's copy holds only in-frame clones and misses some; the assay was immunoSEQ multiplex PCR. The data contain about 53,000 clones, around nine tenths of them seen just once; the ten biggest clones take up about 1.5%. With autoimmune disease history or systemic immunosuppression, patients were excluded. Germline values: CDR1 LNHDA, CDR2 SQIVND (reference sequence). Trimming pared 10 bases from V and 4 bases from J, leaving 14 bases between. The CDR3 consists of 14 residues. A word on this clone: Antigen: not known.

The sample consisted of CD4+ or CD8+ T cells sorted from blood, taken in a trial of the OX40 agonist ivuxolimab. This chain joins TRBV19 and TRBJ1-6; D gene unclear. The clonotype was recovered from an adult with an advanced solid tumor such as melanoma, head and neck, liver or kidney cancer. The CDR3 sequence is CATRREAYNSPLHF. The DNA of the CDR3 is TGTGCCACTCGTCGGGAGGCTTATAATTCACCCCTCCACTTT.